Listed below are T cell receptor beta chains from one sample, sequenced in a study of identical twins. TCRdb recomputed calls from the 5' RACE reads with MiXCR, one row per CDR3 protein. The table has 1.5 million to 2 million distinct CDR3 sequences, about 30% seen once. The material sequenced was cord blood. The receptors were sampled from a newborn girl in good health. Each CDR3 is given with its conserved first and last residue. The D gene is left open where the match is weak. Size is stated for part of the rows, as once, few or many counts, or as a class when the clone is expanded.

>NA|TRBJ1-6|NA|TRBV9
TGTGCCAGCAGCGCTAACGAGGCGGATTCACCCCTCCACTTT
CASSANEADSPLHF
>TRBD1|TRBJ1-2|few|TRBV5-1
TGCGCCAGCAGCTTGGGGACAGGGATCGCTAACTATGGCTACACCTTC
CASSLGTGIANYGYTF
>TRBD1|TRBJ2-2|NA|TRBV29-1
TGCAGCGTATCTCAGGGGGCGTCGAACACCGGGGAGCTGTTTTTT
CSVSQGASNTGELFF
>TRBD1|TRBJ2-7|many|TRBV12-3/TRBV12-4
TGTGCCAGCAGTGTAGACAGGGGCCCCGACTCCTACGAGCAGTACTTC
CASSVDRGPDSYEQYF
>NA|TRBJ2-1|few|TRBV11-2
TGTGCCAGCAGCCCCCAGGGCCGGGATTTCAATGAGCAGTTCTTC
CASSPQGRDFNEQFF
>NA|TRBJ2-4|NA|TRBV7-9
TGTGCCAGCAGCCATAGCGGCTTCAATGAGCAGTACTTC
CASSHSGFNEQYF
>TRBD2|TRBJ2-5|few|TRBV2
TGTGCCAGCATGGCTAGCGGCAAAGAGACCCAGTACTTC
CASMASGKETQYF
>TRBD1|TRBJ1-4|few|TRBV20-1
TGCAGTGCTAGAGAGAGGGACAGTGCAACTAATGAAAAACTGTTTTTT
CSARERDSATNEKLFF
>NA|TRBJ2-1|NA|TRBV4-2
TGTGCCGGCAGCCACCGCTTAACAGGAGACAATGAGCAGTTCTTC
CAGSHRLTGDNEQFF
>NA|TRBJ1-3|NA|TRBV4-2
TGTGCCAGCAGCCATGTTCCCACAGGATCTGGAAACACCATATATTTT
CASSHVPTGSGNTIYF
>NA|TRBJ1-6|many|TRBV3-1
TGTGCCAGCAGCCACAGGGGTTCACCCCTCCACTTT
CASSHRGSPLHF
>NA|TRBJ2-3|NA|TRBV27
TGTGCCAGCAGTGGACCAAGGCTAGCTGCTAGCACAGATACGCAGTATTTT
CASSGPRLAASTDTQYF
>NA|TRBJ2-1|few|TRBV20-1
TGCAGTGCTAGGGGGGGACACCAAGGCAATGAGCAGTTCTTC
CSARGGHQGNEQFF
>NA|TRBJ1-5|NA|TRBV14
TGTGCCAGCAGCCAAGCCCGCAACCGTAGTAGCAATCAGCCCCAGCATTTT
CASSQARNRSSNQPQHF
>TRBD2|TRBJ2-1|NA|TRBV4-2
TGTGCCAGCAGCCCGGGGACTAGCCCGCGCTCCTACAATGAGCAGTTCTTC
CASSPGTSPRSYNEQFF
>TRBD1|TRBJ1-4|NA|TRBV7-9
TGTGCCAGCAGCTTAAGGGACAGGGGGGACGAAAAACTGTTTTTT
CASSLRDRGDEKLFF
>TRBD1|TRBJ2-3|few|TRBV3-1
TGTGCCAGCATGCCCGGGACAGGGAGAACAGATACGCAGTATTTT
CASMPGTGRTDTQYF
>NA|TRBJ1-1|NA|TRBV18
TGTGCCAGCTCAAAGCGGCACAGGGAGGAAGCTTTCTTT
CASSKRHREEAFF
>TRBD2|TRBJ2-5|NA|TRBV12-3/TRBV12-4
TGTGCCAGCAGTTTGCTCCGGGAGGGGACCCAGTACTTC
CASSLLREGTQYF
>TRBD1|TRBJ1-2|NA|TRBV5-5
TGTGCCAGCAGCCGATCAAACAGGGGTCTTAACTATGGCTACACCTTC
CASSRSNRGLNYGYTF
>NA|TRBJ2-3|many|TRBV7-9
TGTGCCAGCAGCGGAGGGGAGTTCACAGCAGATACGCAGTATTTT
CASSGGEFTADTQYF
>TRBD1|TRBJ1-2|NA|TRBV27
TGTGCCAGCAGTCCCTGGGGACAGGGGGGATATGGCTACACCTTC
CASSPWGQGGYGYTF
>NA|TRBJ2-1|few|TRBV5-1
TGCGCCAGCAGCTTTGCTCTAGCGACCTACAATGAGCAGTTCTTC
CASSFALATYNEQFF
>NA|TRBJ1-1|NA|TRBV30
TGTGCCAGAGGAGGGGACACTGAAGCTTTCTTT
CARGGDTEAFF
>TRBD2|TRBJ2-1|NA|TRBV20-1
TGCAGTGCTAGATCCCCGAGTCTAGCGGGGGGCTACAATGAGCAGTTCTTC
CSARSPSLAGGYNEQFF
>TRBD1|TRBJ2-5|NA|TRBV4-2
TGTGCCAGCAGCCAACTAACCGGGACAGCCCAAGAGACCCAGTACTTC
CASSQLTGTAQETQYF
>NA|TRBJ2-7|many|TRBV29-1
TGCAGCGTTGAAGAGGAGACAGCCTACGAGCAGTACTTC
CSVEEETAYEQYF
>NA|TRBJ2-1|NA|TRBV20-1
TGCAGTGCTAGCCACAGCTCCTACAATGAGCAGTTCTTC
CSASHSSYNEQFF
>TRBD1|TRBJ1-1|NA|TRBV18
TGTGCCAGTTCCGGGACAGGGGGCGGTGAAGCTTTCTTT
CASSGTGGGEAFF
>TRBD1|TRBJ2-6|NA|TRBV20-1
TGCAGTGCTAGACGCGGGACAGGGGCTTCTATCTCTGGGGCCAACGTCCTGACTTTC
CSARRGTGASISGANVLTF
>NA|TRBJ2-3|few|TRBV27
TGTGCCAGCAAAGTCTACAATGCGGATACGCAGTATTTT
CASKVYNADTQYF
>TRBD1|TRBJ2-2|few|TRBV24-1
TGTGCCACCACCTTTCGACAGGGACGGCTGTTTTTT
CATTFRQGRLFF
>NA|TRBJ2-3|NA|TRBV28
TGTGCCAGCAGTTCTCGACGGTTAGATACGCAGTATTTT
CASSSRRLDTQYF
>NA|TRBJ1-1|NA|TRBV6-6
TGTGCCAGCAGTTACATCGACACTGAAGCTTTCTTT
CASSYIDTEAFF
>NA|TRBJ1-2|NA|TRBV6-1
TGTGCCAGCAGTGAATATCGGGACGGTGAAAAGTATGGCTACACCTTC
CASSEYRDGEKYGYTF
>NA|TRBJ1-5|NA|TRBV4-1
TGCGCCAGCAGCCAAAGTCCGAGGGGTCAGCCCCAGCATTTT
CASSQSPRGQPQHF
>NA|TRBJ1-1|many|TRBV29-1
TGCAGCGTTGAAGGGATGAACACTGAAGCTTTCTTT
CSVEGMNTEAFF
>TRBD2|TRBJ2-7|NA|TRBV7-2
TGTGCCAGCAGCTTAAAACTAGCGGGAGGTCGGTTTTGGTCCTACAATGAGCAGTACTTC
CASSLKLAGGRFWSYNEQYF
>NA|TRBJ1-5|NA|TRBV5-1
TGCGCCAGCAGAAACGGACAAGATAGCAATCAGCCCCAGCATTTT
CASRNGQDSNQPQHF
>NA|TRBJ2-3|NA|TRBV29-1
TGCAGCGTTGAAGAGAGGGGCACCACAGATACGCAGTATTTT
CSVEERGTTDTQYF
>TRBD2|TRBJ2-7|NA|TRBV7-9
TGTGCCAGCAGCCCTCGACTAGCGGGGGGCCTCAGCTCCTACGAGCAGTACTTC
CASSPRLAGGLSSYEQYF
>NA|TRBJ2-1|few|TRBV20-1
TGCAGTGCTAGTGCTAGTGGGCTAGTCTCTCGCAATGAGCAGTTCTTC
CSASASGLVSRNEQFF
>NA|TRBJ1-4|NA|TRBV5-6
TGTGCCAGCAGCTTGAGACCCGGACTCCAATGGGATGAAAAACTGTTTTTT
CASSLRPGLQWDEKLFF
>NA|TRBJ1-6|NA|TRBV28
TGTGCCAGCACTCAACCGGTGAATTCACCCCCCCACTTT
CASTQPVNSPPHF
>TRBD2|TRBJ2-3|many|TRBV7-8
TGTGCCAGCAGCTTAGGTAGCGGGGTTATCACAGATACGCAGTATTTT
CASSLGSGVITDTQYF
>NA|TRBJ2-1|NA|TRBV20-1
TGCAGTGCTAGGTTTCCTGGCTGGACCCTATCCCAAGGGCAGTTCTTC
CSARFPGWTLSQGQFF
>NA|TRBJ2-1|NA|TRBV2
TGTGCCAGCTTAGGACACCTCTACAATGAGCAGTTCTTC
CASLGHLYNEQFF
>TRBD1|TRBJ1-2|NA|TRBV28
TGTGCCAGCAGTTGGGGGGACAGGGGCGTCTATGGCTACACCTTC
CASSWGDRGVYGYTF